The clone carrying this T cell receptor (beta chain) was counted between two and nine times. What it binds is not known. Amplification used 60 Vbeta primers and 13 Jbeta primers. TCRdb's copy holds only in-frame clones and misses some; the assay was immunoSEQ multiplex PCR. The sample consists of about 110,000 clones, roughly four fifths of them appearing once. Every donor was a healthy person donating bone marrow. This specimen comes from a study of cytomegalovirus exposure and HLA in healthy donors. Study-level background: Early on, a data release was issued that held approximately 78 million unique TCRs from HLA-typed donors. Study-wide results and limits: Based on reports, TCR beta sequences accurately predicted HLA-A and HLA-B alleles for most subjects. It is likely that the observed cluster of highly shared sequence variants was a sequencing artifact.

This TCR came from a man aged 30 to 45 in good health and CMV-seropositive. Sequenced input: PBMCs.

This CDR3 is CASSPGLYNEEEQFF. The CDR3, as DNA: TGTGCCAGTAGTCCGGGACTGTATAATGAGGAAGAGCAGTTCTTC. This chain uses TRBV19 with TRBJ2-1, with D possibly matching TRBD2 (6 bases). V dropped 5 bases and J dropped 10 bases, with 21 bases sitting between them. The CDR3 has 15 residues. Per germline, CDR1 LNHDA and CDR2 SQIVND (reference sequence). The variable domain in full, completed from reference TRBV19 and TRBJ2-1, reads DGGITQSPKYLFRKEGQNVTLSCEQNLNHDAMYWYRQDPGQGLRLIYYSQIVNDFQKGDIAEGYSVSREKKESFPLTVTSAQKNPTAFYLCASSPGLYNEEEQFFGPGTRLTVL.